What follows are 5 T cell receptor beta chains derived from one specimen sequenced in a study of blood T cell repertoires in COVID-19 (dated by TCRdb to 2020 to 2022). The library was built by means of the immunoSEQ multiplex PCR assay. What TCRdb holds here is the immuneACCESS table cut down to in-frame rearrangements. Part of the clones is not present; checked against another copy, under half of the missing clones reflect an unresolved V gene, and the others are unexplained. Recorded for this sample are several thousand clones; roughly 87% of them occurred a single time. The ten largest account for 7% to 9.5% of the sample. The sequenced sample was peripheral blood. The origin of the receptors is a human donor in a cohort sampled during active COVID-19. The donor label of this sample is uncertain.

V usage is TRBV5-1 and J usage is TRBJ2-2; 7 nucleotides agree with TRBD1. The V and J ends lost 2 bases and 3 bases, in that order; junction bases with no gene match: 13. CDR1 is SGHRS, CDR2 YFSETQ, per germline. CDR3 length: 18 residues. The DNA for the CDR3 is TGCGCCAGCAGCTTTCAACCGGGACAGACTCTTCACACCGGGGAGCTGTTTTTT. Translation gives CASSFQPGQTLHTGELFF.

The chain is built from TRBV6-6 and TRBJ2-2; the D gene is possibly TRBD1 (6 bases). The CDR3 loop spans 13 amino acids. V lost 8 bases to trimming and J lost 2 bases, with 9 bases between them. Germline CDR1 reads MNHNY; CDR2 reads SVGAGI (reference sequence). The DNA for the CDR3 is TGTGCCAGCCAGGGGCCCAACACCGGGGAGCTGTTTTTT. It specifies CASQGPNTGELFF.

The chain couples TRBV28 to TRBJ1-6, with a weak D call TRBD1 (6 bases). From germline, CDR1 is MDHEN and CDR2 SYDVKM. The CDR3 runs to 15 residues. Trimming removed 3 bases from V and 2 bases from J, with 8 bases in between. The CDR3, as DNA: TGTGCCAGCAGTTTGGGGGGGCCCTATAATTCACCCCTCCACTTT. This codes for CASSLGGPYNSPLHF.

This chain links TRBV9 with TRBJ1-5; maybe TRBD1 (5 bases). The CDR3 is 15 residues long. The V and J ends lost 4 bases and 8 bases respectively, with 19 bases between them. Per germline, CDR1 SGDLS and CDR2 YYNGEE. For the CDR3, the DNA is TGTGCCAGCAGCTCCCGTCCGCTCCCGGGGGAGCCCCAGCATTTT. Translating gives CASSSRPLPGEPQHF. Together with reference TRBV9 and TRBJ1-5, the CDR3 gives the full variable domain: DSGVTQTPKHLITATGQRVTLRCSPRSGDLSVYWYQQSLDQGLQFLIQYYNGEERAKGNILERFSAQQFPDLHSELNLSSLELGDSALYFCASSSRPLPGEPQHFGDGTRLSIL.

The chain recombines TRBV27 with TRBJ2-2; weak D call: TRBD1 (7 bases). With 5 bases removed from V and 5 bases from J, the gap between germline ends came to 18 bases. Germline V gives CDR1 MNHEY, CDR2 SMNVEV (reference sequence). This CDR3 has 16 residues. The CDR3 DNA is TGTGCCAGCAGTATGGAGGGGGCGGTAGTAACCGGGGAGCTGTTTTTT. Amino acid sequence: CASSMEGAVVTGELFF.